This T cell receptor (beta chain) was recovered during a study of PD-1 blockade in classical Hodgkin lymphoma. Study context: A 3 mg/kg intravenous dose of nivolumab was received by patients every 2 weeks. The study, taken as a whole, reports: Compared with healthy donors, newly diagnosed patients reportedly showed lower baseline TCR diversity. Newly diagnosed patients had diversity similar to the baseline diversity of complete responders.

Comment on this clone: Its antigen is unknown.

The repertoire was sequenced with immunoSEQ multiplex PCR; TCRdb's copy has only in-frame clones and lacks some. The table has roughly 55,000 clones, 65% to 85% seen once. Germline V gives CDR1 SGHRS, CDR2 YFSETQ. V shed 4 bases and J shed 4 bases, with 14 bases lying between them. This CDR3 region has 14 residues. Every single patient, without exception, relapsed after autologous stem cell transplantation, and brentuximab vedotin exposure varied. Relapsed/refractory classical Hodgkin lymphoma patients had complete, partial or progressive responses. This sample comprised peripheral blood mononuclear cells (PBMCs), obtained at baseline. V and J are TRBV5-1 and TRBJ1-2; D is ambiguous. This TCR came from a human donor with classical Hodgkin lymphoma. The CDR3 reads CASSPLPGGYGYTF. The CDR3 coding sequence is TGCGCCAGCAGCCCCCTCCCGGGAGGCTATGGCTACACCTTC.